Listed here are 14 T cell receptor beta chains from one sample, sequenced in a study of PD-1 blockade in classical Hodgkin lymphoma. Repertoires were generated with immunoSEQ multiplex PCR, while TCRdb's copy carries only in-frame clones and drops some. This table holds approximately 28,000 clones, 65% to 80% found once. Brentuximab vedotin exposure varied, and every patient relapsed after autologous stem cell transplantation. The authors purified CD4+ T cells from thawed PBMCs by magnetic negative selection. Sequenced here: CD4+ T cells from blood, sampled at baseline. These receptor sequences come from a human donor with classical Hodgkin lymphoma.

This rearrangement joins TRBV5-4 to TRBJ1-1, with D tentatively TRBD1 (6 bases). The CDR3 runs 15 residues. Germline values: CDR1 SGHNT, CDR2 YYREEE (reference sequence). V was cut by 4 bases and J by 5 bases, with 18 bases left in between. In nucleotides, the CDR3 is TGTGCCAGCAGCCTGGGTGAGGACAGATGGACTGAAGCTTTCTTT. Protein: CASSLGEDRWTEAFF.

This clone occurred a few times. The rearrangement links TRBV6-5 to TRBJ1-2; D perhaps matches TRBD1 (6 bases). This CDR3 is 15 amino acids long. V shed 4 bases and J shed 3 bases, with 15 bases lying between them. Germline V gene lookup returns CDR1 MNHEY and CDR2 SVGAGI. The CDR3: CASSSFSGEHYGYTF. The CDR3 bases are TGTGCCAGCAGTTCTTTCTCAGGGGAACACTATGGCTACACCTTC.

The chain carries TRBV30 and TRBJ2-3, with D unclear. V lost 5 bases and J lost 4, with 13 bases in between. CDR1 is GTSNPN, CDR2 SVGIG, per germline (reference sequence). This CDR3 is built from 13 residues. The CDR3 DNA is TGTGCCTGGGCTCTTGGGCGGCCAGATACGCAGTATTTT. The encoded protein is CAWALGRPDTQYF.

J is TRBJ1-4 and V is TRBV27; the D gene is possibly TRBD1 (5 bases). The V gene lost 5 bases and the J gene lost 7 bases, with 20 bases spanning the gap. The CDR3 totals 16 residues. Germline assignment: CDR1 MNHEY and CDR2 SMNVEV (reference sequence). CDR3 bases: TGTGCCAGCAGTAAGAAGAGTGGTGTGGGGGGTGAAAAACTGTTTTTT. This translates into CASSKKSGVGGEKLFF. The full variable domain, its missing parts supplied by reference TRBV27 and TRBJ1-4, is EAQVTQNPRYLITVTGKKLTVTCSQNMNHEYMSWYRQDPGLGLRQIYYSMNVEVTDKGDVPEGYKVSRKEKRNFPLILESPSPNQTSLYFCASSKKSGVGGEKLFFGSGTQLSVL.

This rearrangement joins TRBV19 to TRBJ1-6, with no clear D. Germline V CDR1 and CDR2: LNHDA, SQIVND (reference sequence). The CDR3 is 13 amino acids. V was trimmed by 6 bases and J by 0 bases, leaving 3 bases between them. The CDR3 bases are TGTGCCAGTAGAAGCTCCTATAATTCACCCCTCCACTTT. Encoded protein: CASRSSYNSPLHF.

CDR3 residues: CASSPPITSGSFHEQYF. CDR3 nucleotide sequence: TGTGCCAGCAGCCCTCCTATTACTAGCGGCTCGTTCCACGAGCAGTACTTC. The chain has TRBV28 and TRBJ2-7; TRBD2 agrees at 8 bases. V gave up 6 bases and J gave up 5 bases; unmatched junction bases: 18. CDR1 is MDHEN and CDR2 is SYDVKM in the germline V gene. The CDR3 contains 17 residues.

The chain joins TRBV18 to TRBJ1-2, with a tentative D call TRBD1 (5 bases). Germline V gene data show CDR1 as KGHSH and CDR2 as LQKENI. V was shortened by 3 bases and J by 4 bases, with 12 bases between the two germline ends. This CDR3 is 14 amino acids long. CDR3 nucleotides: TGTGCCAGCTCACCGGGGAACGGGGGCTATGGCTACACCTTC. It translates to CASSPGNGGYGYTF.

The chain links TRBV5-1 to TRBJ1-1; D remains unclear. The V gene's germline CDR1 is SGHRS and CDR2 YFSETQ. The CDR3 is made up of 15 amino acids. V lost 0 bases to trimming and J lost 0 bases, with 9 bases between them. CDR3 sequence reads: CASSLDWGMNTEAFF. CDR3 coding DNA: TGCGCCAGCAGCTTGGATTGGGGTATGAACACTGAAGCTTTCTTT.

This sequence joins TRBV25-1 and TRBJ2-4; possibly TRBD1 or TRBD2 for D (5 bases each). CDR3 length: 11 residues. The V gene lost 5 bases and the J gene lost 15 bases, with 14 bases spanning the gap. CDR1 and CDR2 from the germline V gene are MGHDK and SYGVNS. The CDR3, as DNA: TGTGCCAGCAGTCAAAGGGGACCCTTGTACTTC. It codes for CASSQRGPLYF.

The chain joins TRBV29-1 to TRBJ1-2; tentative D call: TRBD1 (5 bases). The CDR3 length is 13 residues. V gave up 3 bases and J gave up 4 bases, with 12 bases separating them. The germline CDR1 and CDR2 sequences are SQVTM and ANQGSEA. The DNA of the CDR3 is TGCAGCGTTGAGGCGGGGGGAGGCTATGGCTACACCTTC. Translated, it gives CSVEAGGGYGYTF.

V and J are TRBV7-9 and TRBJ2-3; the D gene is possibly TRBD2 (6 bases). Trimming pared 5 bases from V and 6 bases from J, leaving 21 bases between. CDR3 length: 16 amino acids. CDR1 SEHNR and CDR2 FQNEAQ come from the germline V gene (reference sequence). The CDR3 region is CASSLYRLVPSDTQYF. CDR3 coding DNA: TGTGCCAGCAGCCTCTACCGACTAGTCCCCTCTGATACGCAGTATTTT.

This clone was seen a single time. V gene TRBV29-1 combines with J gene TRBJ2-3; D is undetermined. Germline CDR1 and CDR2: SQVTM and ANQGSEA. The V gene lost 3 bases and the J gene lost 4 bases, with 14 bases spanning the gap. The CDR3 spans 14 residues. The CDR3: CSVDGILGSDTQYF. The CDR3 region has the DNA TGCAGCGTTGATGGGATCCTTGGGTCAGATACGCAGTATTTT.

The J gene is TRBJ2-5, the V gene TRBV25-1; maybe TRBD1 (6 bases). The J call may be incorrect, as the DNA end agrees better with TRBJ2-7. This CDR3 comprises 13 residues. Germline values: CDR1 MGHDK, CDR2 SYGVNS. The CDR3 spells CASSPTGTYEQYF. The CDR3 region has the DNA TGTGCCAGCAGTCCAACAGGGACGTACGAGCAGTACTTC.

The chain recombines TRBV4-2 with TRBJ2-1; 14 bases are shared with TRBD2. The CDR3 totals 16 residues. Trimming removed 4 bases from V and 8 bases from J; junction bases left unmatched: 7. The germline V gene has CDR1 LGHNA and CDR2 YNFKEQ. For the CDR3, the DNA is TGTGCCAGCAGCCCCTTGACTAGCGGGGGGGTTTATGAGCAGTTCTTC. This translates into CASSPLTSGGVYEQFF.